These 3 T cell receptor beta chains were all obtained from the same sample, sequenced in a study of blood T cell repertoires in COVID-19 (dated by TCRdb to between 2020 and 2021). The library was built by means of the immunoSEQ multiplex PCR assay. In its TCRdb copy, this immuneACCESS table keeps in-frame sequences only and misses some clones. Where compared with another copy, unresolved V genes explain less than half of these, and the others have no known cause. The sample has about 82,000 clones on record, over 70% of them singletons. The biggest ten clones account for 15% to 20% of the sample. Sequenced: peripheral blood. These receptors were taken from a woman aged 60-70 years with acute or convalescent COVID-19.

The rearrangement joins TRBV5-1 to TRBJ1-2; tentatively, D is TRBD1 (5 bases). The germline CDR1 and CDR2 sequences are SGHRS and YFSETQ. V gave up 0 bases and J gave up 8 bases, with 11 bases separating them. The CDR3 sequence is 13 residues long. The CDR3: CASSLAPGSGYTF. The CDR3 nucleotides are TGCGCCAGCAGCTTGGCCCCAGGGTCCGGCTACACCTTC.

The rearrangement links TRBV6-5 to TRBJ1-2; TRBD1 matches 8 bases. The V gene's germline CDR1 is MNHEY and CDR2 SVGAGI. The V gene end was trimmed by 7 bases and the J gene end by 5 bases; junction bases not matched to a gene: 12. The CDR3 totals 15 residues. In DNA form, the CDR3 reads TGTGCCAGCACCACGGACAGGGTAGGACTATATGGCTACACCTTC. It specifies CASTTDRVGLYGYTF.

This chain joins TRBV6-6 and TRBJ1-2, with D perhaps matching TRBD1 (6 bases). V was trimmed by 0 bases and J by 6 bases, leaving 14 bases between them. This CDR3 spans 15 amino acids. Per the germline V gene, CDR1 is MNHNY and CDR2 is SVGAGI (reference sequence). CDR3 nucleotides: TGTGCCAGCAGTTACTCTAGGTCCAGGGGAGATGGCTACACCTTC. It is translated as CASSYSRSRGDGYTF.